This T cell receptor beta chain derives from a study of breast tumors, draining lymph nodes, adjacent tissues (dated by TCRdb to 2015 to 2016). For context, the study as a whole: The study compared TCR beta repertoires across tumor, adjacent nontumor tissue and axillary lymph nodes from breast cancer patients. The study aimed to assess the relationships and possible T-cell exchange between tumor, surrounding tissue and draining lymph node repertoires in human breast cancer. Study-wide conclusions, independent of this receptor: The data were considered consistent with most tumor T cells being derived from the lymph node and subsequently expanding within tumor tissue. Tumor and nontumor tissue repertoires were significantly more similar in luminal-like than in basal-like breast cancer. Tumor T-cell repertoires showed less diversity than lymph node repertoires and more diversity than nontumor tissue repertoires, and tumor T-cell repertoires showed preferential V and J gene usage. The conclusion that tumor T cells originate in lymph nodes was presented as consistent with a hypothesis rather than as directly demonstrated.

Lymph node samples came from the axillary draining lymph nodes of breast cancer patients. The sample holds many counts of this clonotype. Which antigen it targets is not known. Base qualities are missing; no much larger clone stands one base away. Sequencing was performed on an Illumina HiSeq 2000. TCR beta chain libraries were generated through multiplex PCR amplification. The amplified TCR beta chain products were analyzed by high-throughput sequencing. Using fastp at Q25 and MiXCR, TCRdb reprocessed the public reads and kept productive beta chains. All rows with the same CDR3 protein become a single entry with the most common DNA and genes. The table for this sample lists about 230,000 distinct CDR3 sequences; 32% of them were counted only once. The ten largest clones take up around 1.5% of the sample. CDR3 length: 14 amino acids, cysteine to phenylalanine. The read is trimmed to its CDR3 DNA, 42 bases read in frame from base 1. The V end gives up 6 bases and the J end 4 bases, leaving 7 bases in the junction not matched to a gene. Per the germline V gene, MNHEY is the CDR1 and SVGAGI is the CDR2.

The chain employs TRBV6-5 and TRBJ1-2; TRBD1 aligns with 8 central bases. This clonotype originated in a female donor with breast cancer. Some clones in this sample may be carry-over from other donors' samples. Sequenced sample: axillary lymph node tissue. For the CDR3, the sequence is CASSRRTGSYGYTF. The nucleotides read TGTGCCAGCAGCAGACGGACAGGGAGCTATGGCTACACCTTC.